This record covers a single TCR beta chain. Its specificity is not known. For TCR beta, libraries came from quantitative 5'-RACE with molecular barcodes. MiXCR, applied by TCRdb to the 5' RACE reads, yields one record per CDR3 protein. The sample comprises around 140,000 distinct CDR3 sequences, 17% of which are singletons, and approximately 30% rests with the top ten. Germline trimming cut 5 bases from V and 2 bases from J; bases unmatched to any gene: 8. CDR3 length: 16 amino acids. Germline V lookup: CDR1 MNHEY, CDR2 SMNVEV (reference sequence). This specimen belongs to a study of CD8 T cells in ankylosing spondylitis. The study's findings and limits: With a CD8+ phenotype, disease-linked clones were relatively rare in peripheral blood. A TCR beta motif made of 7 to 9 highly homologous variants seemed typical of ankylosing spondylitis blood. Disease-linked clones were reportedly significantly enriched in matched ankylosing spondylitis synovial fluid.

This receptor was identified in a male donor with ankylosing spondylitis. This chain links TRBV27 with TRBJ1-4; 7 bases map to TRBD1. Sequencing input: blood, either unsorted or a sorted T cell fraction (not recorded which). CDR3 sequence (DNA): TGTGCCAGCAGTACCCTACAGGGGAGGACTAATGAAAAACTGTTTTTT. Its protein is CASSTLQGRTNEKLFF.